The next 30 T cell receptor beta chains were all read from a single sample in a study of cytomegalovirus exposure and HLA in healthy donors. Both 60 Vbeta primers and 13 Jbeta primers went into the PCR. The method was immunoSEQ multiplex PCR; TCRdb's version includes in-frame clones alone and lacks a portion of them. The sample shows roughly 160,000 clones, roughly four fifths of them seen only once. The source material was PBMCs. These receptors originate from a man in his fifties in good health and CMV-seropositive.

Only a few counts were recorded for this clone. The chain recombines TRBV19 with TRBJ2-1; 13 nucleotides match TRBD2. Germline CDR1 and CDR2: LNHDA and SQIVND (reference sequence). The CDR3 is 16 residues long. V lost 3 bases, J lost 6 bases, and 5 bases stayed unmatched. CDR3 amino acids: CASSIPGTSGTNEQFF. In DNA, the CDR3 is TGTGCCAGTAGTATCCCCGGGACTAGCGGGACCAATGAGCAGTTCTTC.

This rearrangement joins TRBV5-4 to TRBJ2-5; TRBD1 might be the D (6 bases). CDR1 and CDR2 (germline): SGHNT, YYREEE (reference sequence). The CDR3 totals 14 residues. The V end lost 2 bases, the J end lost 7 bases, and 15 bases lay between the germline ends. CDR3 sequence (DNA): TGTGCCAGCAGCTTTCCGGACAGTACTGGGACCCAGTACTTC. Encoded protein: CASSFPDSTGTQYF.

The rearrangement joins TRBV6-1 to TRBJ1-5, with D uncertain. Germline V gives CDR1 MNHNS, CDR2 SASEGT. V was shortened by 1 base and J by 5 bases, with 9 bases between the two germline ends. This CDR3 has 14 residues. CDR3 in amino acids: CASSEGIGDQPQHF. CDR3 DNA: TGTGCCAGCAGTGAAGGTATCGGGGATCAGCCCCAGCATTTT.

The gene calls are TRBV18 and TRBJ2-7; D possibly corresponds to TRBD2 (5 bases). The CDR3 is 13 amino acids. The germline V and J ends were trimmed by 1 base and 11 bases, with 15 bases remaining between them. Per the germline V gene, CDR1 is KGHSH and CDR2 is LQKENI. CDR3 DNA: TGTGCCAGCTCACCACTAAGTGACTCGGAGGAGTACTTC. Amino acids: CASSPLSDSEEYF.

V usage is TRBV10-1 and J usage is TRBJ2-1; weak D call: TRBD1 (6 bases). V was cut by 8 bases and J by 8 bases, with 28 bases left in between. The germline V gene encodes CDR1 WNHNN and CDR2 SYGVQD (reference sequence). The CDR3 is 17 amino acids. CDR3 sequence reads: CASPFPRRQGIKDEQFF. The CDR3 nucleotides read TGCGCCAGCCCCTTCCCTAGAAGGCAGGGGATAAAGGATGAGCAGTTCTTC.

The sample holds a few counts of this clone. This rearrangement joins TRBV11-2 to TRBJ1-2; 7 bases match TRBD1. This CDR3 is built from 15 residues. Germline V gene sequence: CDR1 SGHAT, CDR2 FQNNGV. After removal of 0 bases from V and 1 base from J, the junction contained 2 bases not matched to a gene. The CDR3 DNA reads TGTGCCAGCAGCTTAGAGGGACAGTTTAACTATGGCTACACCTTC. Translated, it gives CASSLEGQFNYGYTF.

V is TRBV28 and J is TRBJ1-3; D not resolved. The CDR3 contains 14 residues. Per germline, CDR1 MDHEN and CDR2 SYDVKM. V was shortened by 3 bases and J by 4 bases, with 10 bases between the two germline ends. DNA for the CDR3: TGTGCCAGCAGTTTGGGCCCGCCCGGAAACACCATATATTTT. Translating it yields CASSLGPPGNTIYF.

The chain employs TRBV7-9 and TRBJ2-7, with 13 bases matching TRBD2. Germline-derived CDR1 and CDR2 are SEHNR and FQNEAQ (reference sequence). The CDR3 extends over 15 amino acids. The ends lost 5 bases at V and 5 bases at J; junction bases unmatched: 6. CDR3 region: CASSPGLAGVDEQYF. In DNA form, the CDR3 reads TGTGCCAGCAGCCCAGGACTAGCGGGAGTCGACGAGCAGTACTTC. Full variable domain (rest looked up from reference TRBV7-9 and TRBJ2-7): DTGVSQNPRHKITKRGQNVTFRCDPISEHNRLYWYRQTLGQGPEFLTYFQNEAQLEKSRLLSDRFSAERPKGSFSTLEIQRTEQGDSAMYLCASSPGLAGVDEQYFGPGTRLTVT.

The DNA of the CDR3 is TGTGCCAGCAGCTTGGTTCCAGGGCAGGTAGATACGCAGTATTTT. It specifies CASSLVPGQVDTQYF. The chain employs TRBV5-6 and TRBJ2-3; perhaps TRBD1 as D (5 bases). Germline V gene lookup returns CDR1 SGHDT and CDR2 YYEEEE. V shed 0 bases and J shed 5 bases, with 13 bases lying between them. The CDR3 is 15 residues long.

The chain uses TRBV19 and TRBJ2-7, with 9 nucleotides matching TRBD1. Germline V gene lookup returns CDR1 LNHDA and CDR2 SQIVND (reference sequence). With V trimmed by 3 bases and J by 1 base, 1 base remained unmatched. The CDR3 extends over 14 amino acids. The CDR3 here is CASSIDRGSYEQYF. The CDR3 nucleotides are TGTGCCAGTAGTATTGACAGGGGGTCCTACGAGCAGTACTTC.

This clone was detected a few times. The same CDR3 is also encoded by other DNA sequences in this sample. The chain uses TRBV7-2 and TRBJ2-1, with 7 bases that match TRBD2. The CDR3 sequence is 15 residues long. V dropped 1 base and J dropped 0; count of bases not matched to a gene: 0. CDR1 and CDR2 (germline): SGHTA, FQGNSA. In nucleotides, the CDR3 is TGTGCCAGCAGCTTAGGCGGGGGCTCCTACAATGAGCAGTTCTTC. It yields the protein CASSLGGGSYNEQFF. The full variable domain, in which reference TRBV7-2 and TRBJ2-1 provide the parts outside the CDR3, is GAGVSQSPSNKVTEKGKDVELRCDPISGHTALYWYRQSLGQGLEFLIYFQGNSAPDKSGLPSDRFSAERTGGSVSTLTIQRTQQEDSAVYLCASSLGGGSYNEQFFGPGTRLTVL.

DNA of the CDR3: TGTGCCAGCAGCAGCAGACACTCTTCCTTGGGGACCCAGTACTTC. This translates into CASSSRHSSLGTQYF. The chain uses TRBV6-5 and TRBJ2-5; D remains unclear. CDR1 and CDR2 from the germline V gene are MNHEY and SVGAGI. The CDR3 covers 15 residues. Trimming took off 6 bases at V and 7 bases at J, with 21 bases between the two ends.

Of note for this clone: One end of the junction fails to match germline, which may point to a read error. The rearrangement links TRBV27 to TRBJ2-2; D possibly corresponds to TRBD2 (5 bases). The length of the CDR3 is 17 residues. Germline V gene sequence: CDR1 MNHEY, CDR2 SMNVEV (reference sequence). Written as DNA, the CDR3 is TGTGCTAGCAGCTTGTCCATAGCGACGGCGAACACCGGGGAGCTGTTTTTT. Translated, it gives CASSLSIATANTGELFF.

This clone was seen only once. V is TRBV28 and J is TRBJ2-1; 10 positions match TRBD2. The germline V gene has CDR1 MDHEN and CDR2 SYDVKM. The CDR3 runs 13 residues. J gave up 9 bases and V 10 bases, and 9 bases lay outside the gene matches. The CDR3 nucleotides read TGTGCCACCCTAAGGATAGCGGGGGGTGAGCAGTTCTTC. Protein product: CATLRIAGGEQFF. Drawing the rest from reference TRBV28 and TRBJ2-1, the complete variable domain is DVKVTQSSRYLVKRTGEKVFLECVQDMDHENMFWYRQDPGLGLRLIYFSYDVKMKEKGDIPEGYSVSREKKERFSLILESASTNQTSMYLCATLRIAGGEQFFGPGTRLTVL.

This clone was recorded only once. This likely came from a read error, as a far larger clone is one base away. V gene TRBV7-9 combines with J gene TRBJ1-3, with D unclear. The CDR3 is made up of 16 amino acids. Germline-derived CDR1 and CDR2 are SEHNR and FQNEAQ (reference sequence). The CDR3 nucleotides read TGTGCCAGCAGATTAGCCAATATCTACTCTGGAAACACCATATATTTT. Its translation is CASRLANIYSGNTIYF. The full variable domain, its missing parts supplied by reference TRBV7-9 and TRBJ1-3, is DTGVSQNPRHKITKRGQNVTFRCDPISEHNRLYWYRQTLGQGPEFLTYFQNEAQLEKSRLLSDRFSAERPKGSFSTLEIQRTEQGDSAMYLCASRLANIYSGNTIYFGEGSWLTVV.

This chain joins TRBV9 and TRBJ2-7; 10 positions agree with TRBD1. This CDR3 comprises 15 residues. Per germline, CDR1 SGDLS and CDR2 YYNGEE. V shed 3 bases, J shed 2 bases, and the junction held 5 bases outside the gene matches. As DNA, the CDR3 is TGTGCCAGCAGCGAGGGACAGGGGATGCCCTACGAGCAGTACTTC. Residues: CASSEGQGMPYEQYF. The complete variable domain, with remaining parts taken from reference TRBV9 and TRBJ2-7, reads DSGVTQTPKHLITATGQRVTLRCSPRSGDLSVYWYQQSLDQGLQFLIQYYNGEERAKGNILERFSAQQFPDLHSELNLSSLELGDSALYFCASSEGQGMPYEQYFGPGTRLTVT.

This clone was counted between two and nine times. The chain has TRBV6-5 and TRBJ2-5; 8 bases are shared with TRBD1. Germline V lookup: CDR1 MNHEY, CDR2 SVGAGI. The CDR3 consists of 12 residues. J lost 3 bases, V lost 8 bases, and 2 bases had no gene match. The chain's CDR3 is CASEGQEETQYF. The CDR3 DNA follows: TGTGCCAGCGAGGGACAGGAAGAGACCCAGTACTTC.

This chain joins TRBV5-1 and TRBJ2-3; 8 positions agree with TRBD2. The CDR3 spans 15 residues. Trimming cost V 5 bases and J 2 bases; bases outside gene matches: 7. Germline loops: CDR1 SGHRS, CDR2 YFSETQ. CDR3 protein: CASRAGTSYTDTQYF. As DNA, the CDR3 is TGCGCCAGCAGGGCCGGGACTAGTTACACAGATACGCAGTATTTT.

This clone was picked up one time. This chain connects TRBV5-1 to TRBJ1-6; no clear D gene. V was cut by 0 bases and J by 10 bases, with 8 bases left in between. The CDR3 spans 13 residues. The germline V gene has CDR1 SGHRS and CDR2 YFSETQ. The CDR3 reads CASSLVGVSPLHF. DNA of the CDR3: TGCGCCAGCAGCTTGGTCGGGGTCTCACCCCTCCACTTT.

This sequence joins TRBV6-1 and TRBJ1-2; 8 nucleotides match TRBD1. From germline, CDR1 is MNHNS and CDR2 SASEGT. Trimming removed 5 bases from V and 10 bases from J; junction bases left unmatched: 6. This CDR3 is built from 12 residues. The CDR3: CASSYQTGDYTF. CDR3 DNA sequence: TGTGCCAGCAGTTATCAGACAGGGGACTACACCTTC.

J is TRBJ1-2 and V is TRBV9, with D tentatively TRBD1 (5 bases). The CDR3 runs to 15 residues. CDR1 is SGDLS and CDR2 is YYNGEE in the germline V gene. V dropped 0 bases and J dropped 0 bases, with 9 bases sitting between them. In nucleotides, the CDR3 is TGTGCCAGCAGCGTAGGGGGCGCCTCTAACTATGGCTACACCTTC. Protein product: CASSVGGASNYGYTF.

As concerns this clone: A junction end diverges from the germline sequence, so it may reflect a read error. The genes are TRBV7-7 and TRBJ2-5, with 8 bases fitting TRBD1. The CDR3 is made up of 16 amino acids. The germline V gene encodes CDR1 SSHAT and CDR2 FNYEAQ (reference sequence). The CDR3 sequence is CASSLATGDRQETQYF. The CDR3 DNA reads TGTGCTAGCAGCTTAGCGACAGGGGACCGGCAAGAGACCCAGTACTTC.

This clone appeared a few times. V and J are TRBV5-6 and TRBJ1-1, with 9 bases lining up with TRBD1. Unmatched junction bases numbered 7, after V lost 4 bases and J lost 3 bases. This CDR3 spans 15 amino acids. Looked up from germline, CDR1 is SGHDT and CDR2 is YYEEEE. Here the CDR3 reads CASSPLQGAYTEAFF. CDR3 in DNA: TGTGCCAGCAGCCCGTTACAGGGGGCGTACACTGAAGCTTTCTTT.

The gene calls are TRBV9 and TRBJ2-1, with TRBD2 matching 10 bases. The CDR3 has 16 residues. Per germline, CDR1 SGDLS and CDR2 YYNGEE. The junction had 10 bases not matched to a gene; V was cut back by 4 bases and J by 6 bases. The CDR3 loop reads CASSRSGRASVNEQFF. The CDR3 DNA reads as TGTGCCAGCAGCAGAAGCGGGAGGGCCTCTGTCAATGAGCAGTTCTTC.

This clone appeared a few times. The V gene is TRBV11-2, the J gene TRBJ1-5; D not certain. From germline, CDR1 is SGHAT and CDR2 FQNNGV. The CDR3 runs to 16 residues. Trimming shortened V by 1 base and J by 2 bases, and 12 bases separated the two germline ends. CDR3 loop: CASSLGTGSGNQPQHF. The CDR3 bases are TGTGCCAGCAGCTTAGGTACGGGGAGCGGCAATCAGCCCCAGCATTTT.

The chain employs TRBV28 and TRBJ2-7; the D gene is possibly TRBD2 (6 bases). In germline, CDR1 is MDHEN, CDR2 SYDVKM. The CDR3 sequence is 14 residues long. Trimming left V 4 bases short and J 2 bases short, with 12 bases between. CDR3 nucleotides: TGTGCCAGCAGTTCGGCAGGAGGGACCTACGAGCAGTACTTC. Protein sequence: CASSSAGGTYEQYF.

V and J are TRBV2 and TRBJ2-3, with a possible D match to TRBD1 (5 bases). This CDR3 is 14 amino acids long. The V end lost 8 bases, the J end lost 2 bases, and 14 bases lay between the germline ends. CDR1 is SNHLY, CDR2 FYNNEI, per germline. The chain's CDR3 is CASLVGDITDTQYF. The CDR3 DNA is TGTGCCAGCCTCGTAGGGGATATCACAGATACGCAGTATTTT.

CDR3 nucleotide sequence: TGTGCCAGCAGCTTATGGCTCACTGAAGCTTTCTTT. Translated: CASSLWLTEAFF. The chain uses TRBV7-9 and TRBJ1-1; no reliable D call. Germline V lookup: CDR1 SEHNR, CDR2 FQNEAQ (reference sequence). V was shortened by 2 bases and J by 4 bases, with 5 bases between the two germline ends. The CDR3 is 12 amino acids.

The chain has TRBV6-5 and TRBJ1-2; 7 nucleotides agree with TRBD1. The trim removed 5 bases at V and 1 base at J, leaving 4 bases unmatched. The CDR3 is 14 residues long. Looked up from germline, CDR1 is MNHEY and CDR2 is SVGAGI. The CDR3: CASSPRDSNYGYTF. Here the CDR3 DNA reads TGTGCCAGCAGTCCCCGGGACAGTAACTATGGCTACACCTTC.

The chain combines TRBV11-3 with TRBJ2-6; 7 bases align to TRBD2. In germline, CDR1 is SGHNT, CDR2 YENEEA. V lost 2 bases to trimming and J lost 0 bases; unmatched junction nucleotides: 4. The CDR3 extends over 17 amino acids. CDR3 bases: TGTGCCAGCAGCTTACAAGGCGGGGGCTCTGGGGCCAACGTCCTGACTTTC. Translated: CASSLQGGGSGANVLTF.